This T cell receptor beta chain is drawn from a study of T cell responses to AZD1222 COVID-19 vaccine. Whole-study findings and limits: Researchers took repertoire samples only after the peak T cell response had come. White British ancestry dominated among donors, who included more females, and clonal diversity was possibly underestimated. Regions left unmutated in variants are reportedly the target of nearly half of spike-specific TCRs.

Germline V gene lookup returns CDR1 MNHEY and CDR2 SVGAGI. CDR3 length: 12 residues. Trimming took off 4 bases at V and 6 bases at J, with 8 bases between the two ends. Generated by immunoSEQ multiplex PCR, the TCRdb table keeps only in-frame clones and is missing some. The sample carries 120,000 or so clones, around nine tenths recorded once. Remarks on this clone: Its antigen is unknown.

The material was peripheral blood, obtained on day 0 of AZD1222 vaccination. The chain joins TRBV6-5 to TRBJ2-3, with D perhaps TRBD1 or TRBD2 (6 bases each). The clonotype comes from an adult in good health. The CDR3 reads CASSWGADTQYF. The CDR3 region has the DNA TGTGCCAGCAGTTGGGGGGCGGATACGCAGTATTTT.